These 17 T cell receptor beta chains originate from one sample sequenced in a study of CXCR3-negative and CXCR3-positive naive CD8 T cells. Study observations and caveats: The TRB CDR3s that CXCR3-positive naive cells carried were more hydrophobic than those of CXCR3-negative naive cells.

For these TCRs, the target antigens are not known. In preparing the TRB cDNA libraries, 5' RACE with UMI labels was used. TCRdb derives one entry per CDR3 protein from the 5' RACE reads, leaving out DNA. Its clone listing holds approximately 89,000 distinct CDR3 sequences. The sequencing input was naive CXCR3+ CD8+ T cells from blood. Subset meaning: CD45RO-CCR7+CD27+CD95- naive CD8+ T cells expressing CXCR3 (TNR3+). The origin of the receptors is a human donor in good health. Some clones in this sample may be carry-over from other donors' samples.

The chain's CDR3 is CASSLGLAGGFYNEQFF. The chain carries TRBV28 and TRBJ2-1; the D gene TCRdb calls, TRBD2, cannot be checked with no DNA. CDR1 is MDHEN, CDR2 SYDVKM, per germline. There are 17 residues in the CDR3.

CDR3 amino acids: CASSSPGVNTEAFF. The chain employs TRBV7-9 and TRBJ1-1; the D gene TCRdb calls, TRBD1, cannot be checked with no DNA. The germline gives CDR1 SEHNR, CDR2 FQNEAQ (reference sequence). CDR3 length: 14 residues.

CDR3 amino acids: CASSYSRDDRSGYEQYF. The chain joins TRBV6-2 or TRBV6-3 to TRBJ2-7; lacking DNA, the TRBD1 call made by TCRdb goes unchecked. Germline V CDR1 and CDR2: MNHEY, SVGEGT. The CDR3 loop spans 17 amino acids.

The chain joins TRBV12-3 or TRBV12-4 to TRBJ2-7; checking the TCRdb D call of TRBD2 is not possible without DNA. The CDR3 length is 17 residues. The chain's CDR3 is CASSHVSRGRGSYEQYF.

V gene TRBV4-1 combines with J gene TRBJ2-5. This CDR3 has 14 residues. Germline V gene lookup returns CDR1 MGHRA and CDR2 YSYEKL. CDR3 sequence reads: CASSPYRDQETQYF.

The CDR3 here is CASSQDLTDNEQFF. The gene calls are TRBV4-1 and TRBJ2-1. Germline V gives CDR1 MGHRA, CDR2 YSYEKL. This CDR3 comprises 14 residues.

CDR3 amino acids: CSVVQGSSYEQYF. The V call is TRBV29-1, the J call TRBJ2-7; TCRdb names TRBD1, which stays unverified in the absence of DNA. The V gene's germline CDR1 is SQVTM and CDR2 ANQGSEA. This CDR3 spans 13 amino acids.

CDR3 residues: CSIEGDFYEQYF. This rearrangement joins TRBV29-1 to TRBJ2-7. Germline V gene lookup returns CDR1 SQVTM and CDR2 ANQGSEA. The CDR3 runs to 12 residues.

The chain has TRBV12-3 or TRBV12-4 and TRBJ2-7. The CDR3 is made up of 13 amino acids. CDR3 region: CASSPNRLTGQYF.

The genes are TRBV6-1 and TRBJ2-1; the D call of TRBD2 rests on TCRdb alone, since no DNA is present to check it. CDR3 size: 17 residues. Per germline, CDR1 MNHNS and CDR2 SASEGT. The CDR3 protein is CASSEADLAPTYNEQFF.

The V and J genes are TRBV10-3 and TRBJ1-2; the TRBD1 assignment by TCRdb is unverifiable without DNA. The germline gives CDR1 ENHRY, CDR2 SYGVKD. The CDR3 extends over 14 amino acids. CDR3 in amino acids: CAISDRDRNYGYTF.

This sequence joins TRBV20-1 and TRBJ2-7; lacking DNA, the TRBD2 call made by TCRdb goes unchecked. This CDR3 region has 14 residues. Per the germline V gene, CDR1 is DFQATT and CDR2 is SNEGSKA (reference sequence). The CDR3 reads CSASGDRRAYEQYF.

This chain connects TRBV4-1 to TRBJ2-3; TCRdb indicates TRBD2, and absent DNA this call remains unverified. Germline loops: CDR1 MGHRA, CDR2 YSYEKL. The CDR3 sequence is 15 residues long. The CDR3 loop is CASSQDASPTDTQYF.

This chain joins TRBV12-3 or TRBV12-4 and TRBJ1-1; absent DNA, TCRdb's TRBD1 call cannot be checked. The CDR3 spans 15 residues. CDR3 in amino acids: CASSPAQGGGTEAFF.

This chain joins TRBV10-3 and TRBJ2-5; the TCRdb call, TRBD1, lacks DNA for checking. This CDR3 region has 11 residues. CDR1 and CDR2 (germline): ENHRY, SYGVKD. The CDR3 sequence is CAIGLPQTQYF.

This chain links TRBV5-1 with TRBJ2-2. Germline assignment: CDR1 SGHRS and CDR2 YFSETQ. This CDR3 has 15 residues. The CDR3 loop reads CASSLELTNTGELFF.

This chain links TRBV29-1 with TRBJ1-2. CDR1 is SQVTM and CDR2 is ANQGSEA in the germline V gene. CDR3 length: 11 residues. CDR3 protein: CSVEESYGYTF.